This T cell receptor (beta chain) is drawn from a study of T cell repertoires in cytomegalovirus infection. Study information: From public TCR beta signatures came an indication of both CMV infection and matching HLA type. The study's findings and limits: Cumulative frequency (of public TCR beta family members) identified carriers of CMV plus the relevant HLA. Across the ex vivo response, the dominant clonotypes were HLA-C-restricted CMV-specific TCR beta clonotypes.

CDR3 size: 14 residues. V lost 3 bases, J lost 5 bases, and 11 bases lay in between. CDR1 is SEHNR and CDR2 is FQNEAQ in the germline V gene (reference sequence). Via MiXCR, TCRdb re-called the reads, giving one row per CDR3 protein. This sample yields about 300,000 distinct CDR3 sequences, of which approximately 10% are seen a single time; around 2.4% belongs to the top ten. This clonotype has only a few counts. Its antigen remains unknown. Sequenced input: PBMCs. This receptor was obtained from a human donor in good health (CMV status not recorded). Some clones in this sample may be carry-over from other donors' samples. The chain employs TRBV7-9 and TRBJ1-5; no firm D call. CDR3 sequence (DNA): TGTGCCAGCAGCTTGCCCGGGATTTATCAGCCCCAGCATTTT. The encoded protein is CASSLPGIYQPQHF.